The 3 T cell receptor beta chains below were found in one sample sequenced in a study of cytomegalovirus exposure and HLA in healthy donors. Primers: 60 Vbeta forward and 13 Jbeta reverse. The table came from immunoSEQ multiplex PCR; TCRdb's copy has only in-frame clones and leaves some out. The data contain some 220,000 clones, around nine tenths of them singletons. The sequenced sample was PBMCs. The source of these receptors is a young woman in good health and CMV-seronegative.

The V call is TRBV7-8, the J call TRBJ2-5; D unclear. The V end lost 7 bases, the J end lost 1 base, and 7 bases lay between the germline ends. Germline assignment: CDR1 SGHVS and CDR2 FQNEAQ. The length of the CDR3 is 12 residues. DNA of the CDR3: TGTGCCAGCACCCCCGTCCAAGAGACCCAGTACTTC. Its protein is CASTPVQETQYF. Combining the CDR3 with reference TRBV7-8 and TRBJ2-5 gives the whole variable domain GAGVSQSPRYKVAKRGQDVALRCDPISGHVSLFWYQQALGQGPEFLTYFQNEAQLDKSGLPSDRFFAERPEGSVSTLKIQRTQQEDSAVYLCASTPVQETQYFGPGTRLLVL.

V and J are TRBV6-5 and TRBJ2-7; 8 bases are shared with TRBD2. This CDR3 has 14 residues. Per the germline V gene, CDR1 is MNHEY and CDR2 is SVGAGI. The CDR3 sequence is CVHFPAGGYYEQYF. The CDR3, as DNA: TGTGTCCATTTCCCGGCGGGGGGTTACTACGAGCAGTACTTC.

There are a few counts of this clone. The chain is built from TRBV7-2 and TRBJ1-5, with TRBD1 matching 10 bases. CDR1 is SGHTA and CDR2 is FQGNSA in the germline V gene. This CDR3 is built from 15 residues. V lost 3 bases, J lost 6 bases, and 5 bases stayed unmatched. CDR3 in amino acids: CASSLIGTGVQPQHF. The CDR3 DNA sequence: TGTGCCAGCAGCTTGATTGGGACAGGGGTTCAGCCCCAGCATTTT.